This T cell receptor (beta chain) was identified in a study of siplizumab effects on memory and regulatory T cells. Overall study findings and caveats: Only a minor fraction of alloreactive clones mapped to unstimulated subsets. Siplizumab caused a significant drop in alloreactive sequences traceable to unstimulated CD4+ memory cells. Naive T cells were seemingly more diverse than memory cells, and major contributions to the alloresponse seemed to be made by them.

Turning to this clone: Its antigen remains unknown.

V shed 1 base and J shed 2 bases, with 9 bases lying between them. The CDR3 is made up of 15 amino acids. CDR1 and CDR2 from the germline V gene are MNHNS and SASEGT. Clones were sequenced by immunoSEQ multiplex PCR, and TCRdb holds only the in-frame ones, with some missing. Seen here are roughly 120,000 clones, roughly 89% observed once, and the top ten hold approximately 1.2%. The chain joins TRBV6-1 to TRBJ2-1; no clear D gene. The sequenced sample consisted of CD4+ T cells sorted from blood. The source of this sequence is a human donor in good health. CDR3 in DNA: TGTGCCAGCAGTGAAGAGGGAAAAACCTACAATGAGCAGTTCTTC. Translation gives CASSEEGKTYNEQFF.